This T cell receptor beta chain was retrieved from a study of T-cell memory formation after mild COVID-19. The overall study: Clusters of TCRs were largely donor specific. Broader study findings: Clones contracting over day 15 to 85 were CD4/CD8 balanced, with later expanders leaning CD4+. Day 37-peaking second-wave clones had unconfirmed SARS-CoV-2 specificity. Contracting CD4+ clones sat mainly in CM and EM; CD8+ in EMRA.

TCRdb redid the calling of the 5' RACE reads with MiXCR, one entry per CDR3 protein. The repertoire holds 200,000 to 250,000 distinct CDR3 sequences, with around 25% as singletons. A few counts support this clonotype. Its antigen is still unknown. Germline values: CDR1 MNHNY, CDR2 SVGAGI (reference sequence). V was cut by 0 bases and J by 0 bases, with 9 bases left in between. CDR3 length: 16 residues. The rearrangement links TRBV6-6 to TRBJ1-5; D remains unclear. The origin of this receptor is an adult woman who had mild COVID-19 (a few samples of this study predate the infection). Cell type and time point are not known. The sequencing sample was made of PBMCs or a T cell subset sorted from them (not recorded which). DNA of the CDR3: TGTGCCAGCAGTTACTCGATGGTGAATAGCAATCAGCCCCAGCATTTT. Amino acids: CASSYSMVNSNQPQHF.